The 3 T cell receptor beta chains presented below share a single source sample, sequenced in a study of human T cells and chemical hapten exposure. Time point denoted: pre-sensitization, week 0. Described treatment: therapeutic diphenylcyclopropenone sensitization with weekly scalp DPC. TCRdb passed the RACE reads through MiXCR, listing each CDR3 protein once. The sample lists approximately 100,000 distinct CDR3 sequences, nearly 10% seen once, with less than 4.5% in the top ten. The sample here was whole blood, taken in connection with sensitization to the hapten diphenylcyclopropenone (DPC). These receptors were obtained from a woman between 35 and 50 years old with alopecia areata. Some clones in this sample may be carry-over from other donors' samples.

This clonotype was seen repeatedly, ten times or more. This chain links TRBV19 with TRBJ2-2, with 7 bases matching TRBD1. CDR1 and CDR2 from the germline V gene are LNHDA and SQIVND (reference sequence). The CDR3 has 14 amino acids. Trimming cost V 5 bases and J 3 bases; bases outside gene matches: 3. The CDR3 loop reads CASSHTGDTGELFF. DNA of the CDR3: TGTGCCAGTAGTCACACAGGGGACACCGGGGAGCTGTTTTTT.

This clonotype was observed at least ten times. The gene calls are TRBV29-1 and TRBJ1-1; D is ambiguous. Between the trimmed V and J ends, which lost 6 bases and 1 base, there was a span of 9 bases. Germline V gene lookup returns CDR1 SQVTM and CDR2 ANQGSEA. This CDR3 region has 12 residues. DNA for the CDR3: TGCAGCGTGAGGGCTGGGAACACTGAAGCTTTCTTT. Its protein is CSVRAGNTEAFF. Filled out from reference TRBV29-1 and TRBJ1-1, the complete variable domain reads SAVISQKPSRDICQRGTSLTIQCQVDSQVTMMFWYRQQPGQSLTLIATANQGSEATYESGFVIDKFPISRPNLTFSTLTVSNMSPEDSSIYLCSVRAGNTEAFFGQGTRLTVV.

This clonotype was seen repeatedly, ten times or more. Germline and junction disagree at one end, which may indicate a read error. The chain recombines TRBV7-7 with TRBJ2-1; D is possibly TRBD2 (5 bases). The CDR3 consists of 19 residues. Germline V gene sequence: CDR1 SSHAT, CDR2 FNYEAQ (reference sequence). The CDR3 loop reads CASSPRPRRSRAGYNEQFF. CDR3 sequence (DNA): TGTGCTAGCAGCCCCCGCCCCCGGCGATCGAGGGCGGGCTACAATGAGCAGTTCTTC.